Following are 2 T cell receptor beta chains from one sample sequenced in a study of breast tumors, draining lymph nodes, adjacent tissues. MiXCR, run by TCRdb on the multiplex PCR reads, gives a single entry per CDR3 protein. The table shows more than 15,000 distinct CDR3 sequences, with 63% occurring only once. The specimen was tumor-adjacent breast tissue. These receptors all come from a female donor with breast cancer. Some clones in this sample may be carry-over from other donors' samples.

The chain carries TRBV6-6 and TRBJ1-4; 8 bases line up with TRBD1. The length of the CDR3 is 15 residues. Per the germline V gene, CDR1 is MNHNY and CDR2 is SVGAGI (reference sequence). V lost 7 bases to trimming and J lost 5 bases; unmatched junction nucleotides: 9. As DNA, the CDR3 is TGTGCCAGCATCAGGGCCGACAGGGGCAATGAAAAACTGTTTTTT. This gives the protein CASIRADRGNEKLFF.

This clonotype showed up just once. The chain uses TRBV15 and TRBJ2-2; D gene uncertain. This CDR3 comprises 13 residues. CDR1 and CDR2 (germline): LNHNV, YYDKDF (reference sequence). Trimming shortened V by 0 bases and J by 6 bases, and 5 bases separated the two germline ends. The CDR3 DNA is TGTGCCACCAGCAGAGAAAACGCCGGGGAGCTGTTTTTT. Its translation is CATSRENAGELFF. Complete variable domain (other parts from reference TRBV15 and TRBJ2-2): DAMVIQNPRYQVTQFGKPVTLSCSQTLNHNVMYWYQQKSSQAPKLLFHYYDKDFNNEADTPDNFQSRRPNTSFCFLDIRSPGLGDTAMYLCATSRENAGELFFGEGSRLTVL.